Here is one T cell receptor beta chain with its context. Antigen unknown. This sample was included in a study of CD8+ T cells in alopecia areata. Extraction of RNA preceded its reverse transcription into cDNA, which served as the sequencing template. Profiling relied on immunoSEQ multiplex PCR, and the TCRdb table lists in-frame clones only, not all of them. The sample consists of 120,000 to 150,000 clones, approximately 45% of them appearing once. Specimens obtained from alopecia areata patients comprised lesional scalp punch biopsies and peripheral blood. The CDR3 totals 14 residues. The V segment lost 8 bases and the J segment 9 bases; nucleotides outside the gene matches: 8. Germline V gene data show CDR1 as SNHLY and CDR2 as FYNNEI. Study-level points and caveats: Patients displayed less clarity in TCR sharing than mice, a finding possibly related to HLA. Alopecia totalis/universalis scalp especially showed more expanded CD8+ clones than normal scalp.

Material for sequencing was CD4+ T cells sorted from blood. This clonotype was obtained from a human donor with alopecia areata. The gene calls are TRBV2 and TRBJ2-1, with TRBD2 matching over 12 bases. The CDR3 sequence: CASGPTSGSIEQFF. CDR3 nucleotides: TGTGCCAGCGGTCCGACTAGCGGGAGTATTGAGCAGTTCTTC.